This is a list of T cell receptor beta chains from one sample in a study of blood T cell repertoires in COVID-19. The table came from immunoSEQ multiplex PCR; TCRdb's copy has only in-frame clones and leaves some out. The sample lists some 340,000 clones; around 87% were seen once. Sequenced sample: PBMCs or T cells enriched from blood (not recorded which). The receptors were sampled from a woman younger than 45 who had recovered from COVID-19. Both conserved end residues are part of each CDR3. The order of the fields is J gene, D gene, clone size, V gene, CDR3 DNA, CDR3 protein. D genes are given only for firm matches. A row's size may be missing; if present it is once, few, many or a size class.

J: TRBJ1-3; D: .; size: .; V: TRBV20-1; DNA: TGCAGTGCTAGTGTTCCAAACTCTGGAAACACCATATATTTT; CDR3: CSASVPNSGNTIYF
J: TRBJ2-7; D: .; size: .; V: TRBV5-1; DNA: TGCGCCAGCAGCCCCGGCGGGGCGGGATCTTACGAGCAGTACTTC; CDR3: CASSPGGAGSYEQYF
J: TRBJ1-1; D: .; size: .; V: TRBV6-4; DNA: TGTGCCAGCAGAATTACAACAGGTTCCAACACTGAAGCTTTCTTT; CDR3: CASRITTGSNTEAFF
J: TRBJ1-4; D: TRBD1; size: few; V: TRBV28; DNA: TGTGCCAGCAGAACCCAGGGGGCGAGGGCTAATGAAAAACTGTTTTTT; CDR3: CASRTQGARANEKLFF
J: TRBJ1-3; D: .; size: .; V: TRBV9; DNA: TGTGCCAGCAGCGTAGGCAGTGGGTTCAGGAACACCATATATTTT; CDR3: CASSVGSGFRNTIYF
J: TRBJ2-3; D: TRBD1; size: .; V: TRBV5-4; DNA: TGTGCCAGCAGCAAGGGACAGGATAGCGGCGCTAGCACAGATACGCAGTATTTT; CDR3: CASSKGQDSGASTDTQYF
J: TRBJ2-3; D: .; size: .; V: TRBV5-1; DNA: TGCGCCAGCAGCTCTGGGCCACTCTCTACCACCACAGATACGCAGTATTTT; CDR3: CASSSGPLSTTTDTQYF
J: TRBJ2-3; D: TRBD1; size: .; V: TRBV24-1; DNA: TGTGCCACCAGTGATTCCTCCGGGACAGCAGATACGCAGTATTTT; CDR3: CATSDSSGTADTQYF
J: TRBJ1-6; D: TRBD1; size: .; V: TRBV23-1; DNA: TGCGTCAATACAGGGGGCCAGTATAATTCACCCCTCCACTTT; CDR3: CVNTGGQYNSPLHF
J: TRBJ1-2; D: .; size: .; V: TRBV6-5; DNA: TGTGCCAGCAGTTACACCAGCCCCGGGTATGGCTACACCTTC; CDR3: CASSYTSPGYGYTF
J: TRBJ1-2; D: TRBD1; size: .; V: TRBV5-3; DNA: TGTGCCAGAAGCTTGGAGGGACAGGGACCCTATGGCTACACCTTC; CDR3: CARSLEGQGPYGYTF
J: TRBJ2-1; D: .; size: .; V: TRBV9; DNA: TGTGCCAGCAGCGGGGGGACTGGCCGCTACAATGAGCAGTTCTTC; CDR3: CASSGGTGRYNEQFF
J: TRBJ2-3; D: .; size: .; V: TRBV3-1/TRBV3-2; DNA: TGTGCCAGCAGCCCCTCAGCGGTTTCCACAGATACGCAGTATTTT; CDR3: CASSPSAVSTDTQYF
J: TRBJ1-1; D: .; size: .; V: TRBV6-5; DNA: TGTGCCAGCAGCCGGGGACAGAACACTGAAGCTTTCTTT; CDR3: CASSRGQNTEAFF
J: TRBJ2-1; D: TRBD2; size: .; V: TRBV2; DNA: TGTGCCAGCAGTCTCGGACTAGCGGGGGGGGCGGATGAGCAGTTCTTC; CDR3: CASSLGLAGGADEQFF
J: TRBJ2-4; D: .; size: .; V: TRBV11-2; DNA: TGTGCCAGCAGCTCGCCCGGACAATCAAGGTCGGCCAAAAACATTCAGTACTTC; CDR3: CASSSPGQSRSAKNIQYF
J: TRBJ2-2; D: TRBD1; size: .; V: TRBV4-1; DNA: TGCGCCAGCAGCCAAGGAGCTTATGGGGACAGGTACACCGGGGAGCTGTTTTTT; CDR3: CASSQGAYGDRYTGELFF
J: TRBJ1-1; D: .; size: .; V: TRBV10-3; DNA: TGTGCCATCAGTGACCCTCCCAGGACTGAAGCTTTCTTT; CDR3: CAISDPPRTEAFF
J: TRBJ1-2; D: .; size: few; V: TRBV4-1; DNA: TGCGCCAGCAGCCAAGAACTGCGATCCTCCTATGGCTACACCTTC; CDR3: CASSQELRSSYGYTF
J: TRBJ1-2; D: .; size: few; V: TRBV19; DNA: TGTGCCAGTAGTATATTCCAGGGAACCCACCACTATGGCTACACCTTC; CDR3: CASSIFQGTHHYGYTF
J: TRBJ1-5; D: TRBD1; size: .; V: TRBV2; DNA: TGTGCCAGCAGTGAAAAGGCAGGGGGCGAAATCGATCAGCCCCAGCATTTT; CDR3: CASSEKAGGEIDQPQHF
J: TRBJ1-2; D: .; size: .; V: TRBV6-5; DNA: TGTGCCAGCAGTTACTCGATCCAGGCCTATGGCTACACCTTC; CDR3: CASSYSIQAYGYTF
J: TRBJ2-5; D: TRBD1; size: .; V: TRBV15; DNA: TGTGCCACCAGCAGAGTTGACAGGGAGGAGACCCAGTACTTC; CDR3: CATSRVDREETQYF
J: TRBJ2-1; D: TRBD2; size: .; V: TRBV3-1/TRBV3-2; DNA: TGTGCCAGCCACGGGGGCGGGGGGGCTTACAATGAGCAGTTCTTC; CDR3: CASHGGGGAYNEQFF
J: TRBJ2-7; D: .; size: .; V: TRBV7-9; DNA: TGTGCCAGCAGACCCTCGGGGAGGCTGGCTGGGTACGAGCAGTACTTC; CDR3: CASRPSGRLAGYEQYF
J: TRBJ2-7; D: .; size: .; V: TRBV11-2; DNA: TGTGCCAGCAGCGCGACAGGCCTACCCTACGAGCAGTACTTC; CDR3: CASSATGLPYEQYF
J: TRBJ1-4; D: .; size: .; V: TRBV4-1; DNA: TGCGCCAGCAGCCACCGACAATCCTGGGAGGAAAAACTGTTTTTT; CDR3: CASSHRQSWEEKLFF
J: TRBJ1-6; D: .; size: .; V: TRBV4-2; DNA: TGTGCCAGCAGCCTCTCGAACACAGGCCCAAATTCACCCCTCCACTTT; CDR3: CASSLSNTGPNSPLHF
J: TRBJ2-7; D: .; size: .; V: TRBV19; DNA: TGTGCCAGTAGTAATACAGGGTACAACTCCTACGAGCAGTACTTC; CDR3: CASSNTGYNSYEQYF
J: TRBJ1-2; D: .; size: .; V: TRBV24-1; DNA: TGTGCCACCAGTGGGGCAGCAGCTAACTATGGCTACACCTTC; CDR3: CATSGAAANYGYTF
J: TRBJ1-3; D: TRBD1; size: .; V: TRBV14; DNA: TGTGCCAGCAGACACAGGGGCTCTGGAAACACCATATATTTT; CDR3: CASRHRGSGNTIYF
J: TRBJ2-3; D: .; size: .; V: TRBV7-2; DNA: TGTGCCAGCAGCTTAGATACGGGGGGCGTTACGCAGTATTTT; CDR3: CASSLDTGGVTQYF